A selection of T cell receptor beta chains follows, all from one sample in a study of cytomegalovirus exposure and HLA in healthy donors. The repertoire was sequenced with immunoSEQ multiplex PCR; TCRdb's copy has only in-frame clones and lacks some. The sample contains about 160,000 clones, roughly 80% of which appear only once. The sequenced sample consisted of PBMCs. The receptors originated from a woman younger than 45 in good health and CMV-seropositive. Both conserved end residues are part of each CDR3. The D gene is left open where the match is weak. Expanded clones are given a class, and other clones once, few, many or no size at all.

J	size	D	V	DNA	CDR3
TRBJ2-3	-	-	TRBV29-1	TGCAGCGTTGAGTTCACAGCAGATACGCAGTATTTT	CSVEFTADTQYF
TRBJ2-7	once	-	TRBV7-3	TGTGCCAGCAGCTTCTCAGGTGTTAGCTACGAGCAGTACTTC	CASSFSGVSYEQYF
TRBJ2-3	-	TRBD1	TRBV28	TGTGCCAGCAGTTTCGAATTGGACAGGGGGCAATATACGCAGTATTTT	CASSFELDRGQYTQYF
TRBJ2-7	once	TRBD1	TRBV29-1	TGCAGCGTTGACGGACAGGGATACGAGCAGTACTTC	CSVDGQGYEQYF
TRBJ2-7	-	-	TRBV6-5	TGTGCCAGCCGGAGGCACCCAACCTACGAGCAGTACTTC	CASRRHPTYEQYF
TRBJ1-2	-	TRBD1	TRBV6-1	TGTGCCAGCAGGCCGGGACAGGGGAATGGCTACACCTTC	CASRPGQGNGYTF
TRBJ1-5	few	-	TRBV15	TGTGCCACCAGCAGAGGATATGTCGGGAGCAATCAGCCCCAGCATTTT	CATSRGYVGSNQPQHF
TRBJ2-7	-	-	TRBV7-9	TGTTCCAGCAGCCTTGGCTTTGAGCAGTACTTC	CSSSLGFEQYF
TRBJ2-5	-	-	TRBV7-6	TGTGCCAGCAGCAAGACAGGTACTCAAGAGACCCAGTACTTC	CASSKTGTQETQYF
TRBJ2-7	-	-	TRBV5-1	TGCGCCAGCAGCTTGGTTGGGACAAGCTCCTACGAGCAGTACTTC	CASSLVGTSSYEQYF
TRBJ2-3	-	-	TRBV18	TGTGCCAGCTCACCACCTATCACAGATACGCAGTATTTT	CASSPPITDTQYF
TRBJ1-6	-	TRBD1	TRBV5-4	TGTGCCAGCAGCTTCCGGACAGGGTGGGATTCACCCCTCCACTTT	CASSFRTGWDSPLHF
TRBJ2-5	once	TRBD1	TRBV19	TGTGCCAGTAGTCGCGGACAGGGGATTTTTTTTGGGACCCAGTACTTC	CASSRGQGIFFGTQYF
TRBJ1-2	-	TRBD1	TRBV7-2	TGTGCCAGCAGCTTAGCGATAGGGGGCACTAACTATGGCTACACCTTC	CASSLAIGGTNYGYTF
TRBJ2-1	few	-	TRBV4-1	TGCGCCAGCAGCCAAGCAGGGTATGAGCAGTTCTTC	CASSQAGYEQFF
TRBJ2-7	-	TRBD2	TRBV6-6	TGTGCCAGCAATCAACGCGGGGGTTCGGGGGGGGAGCAGTACTTC	CASNQRGGSGGEQYF
TRBJ1-4	-	-	TRBV2	TGTGCCATCAGGACAGCCGTAAATGAAAAACTGTTTTTT	CAIRTAVNEKLFF
TRBJ2-6	-	-	TRBV18	TGTGCCAGCTCACCAAGGGGGTGGGGACCCTCTGGGGCCAACGTCCTGACTTTC	CASSPRGWGPSGANVLTF
TRBJ2-1	once	-	TRBV6-6	TGTGCCAGCAGCCCGTCGTTGACGGAGTGGTTCTTC	CASSPSLTEWFF